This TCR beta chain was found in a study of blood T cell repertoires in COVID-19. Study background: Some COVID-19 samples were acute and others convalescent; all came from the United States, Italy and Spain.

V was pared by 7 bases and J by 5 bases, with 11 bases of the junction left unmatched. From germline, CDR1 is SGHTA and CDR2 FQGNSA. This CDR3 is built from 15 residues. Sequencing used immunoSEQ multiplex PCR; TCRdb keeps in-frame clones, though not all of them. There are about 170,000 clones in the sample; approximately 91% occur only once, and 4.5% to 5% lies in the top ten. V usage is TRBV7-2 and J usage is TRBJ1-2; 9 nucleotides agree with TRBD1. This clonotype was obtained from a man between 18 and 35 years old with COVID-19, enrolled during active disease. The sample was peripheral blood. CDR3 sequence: CASKTGGPGLYGYTF. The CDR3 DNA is TGTGCCAGCAAGACAGGGGGGCCCGGTTTATATGGCTACACCTTC.